Listed below are T cell receptor beta chains from one sample, sequenced in a study of T cell responses to AZD1222 COVID-19 vaccine. Sequenced by immunoSEQ multiplex PCR; TCRdb stores in-frame clones only, minus some. The repertoire holds under 150,000 clones, roughly 88% seen once, with around 5.3% in the top ten. The specimen was peripheral blood, collected 28 days after the second AZD1222 dose. The source of these receptors is an adult who received the AZD1222 COVID-19 vaccine. Each CDR3 is given without its conserved first and last residue. The order of the fields is CDR3 protein, J gene, clone size, CDR3 length, V gene. Expanded clones get a size class; other rows say once, few or many, or leave the size out.

ASSLNGVADTQY	TRBJ2-3	-	12	TRBV3-1/TRBV3-2
AWSPKDSASLQSVSGANVLT	TRBJ2-6	-	20	TRBV30
ALDREFDYGYT	TRBJ1-2	few	11	TRBV30
ASRGQGAYEQY	TRBJ2-7	-	11	TRBV28
ASSQETANQPQH	TRBJ1-5	-	12	TRBV2
ASMTGASREAF	TRBJ1-1	-	11	TRBV28
ASRQTANYGYT	TRBJ1-2	-	11	TRBV19
ASSPLGQTNTEAF	TRBJ1-1	once	13	TRBV28
ASSLLPNTEAF	TRBJ1-1	once	11	TRBV5-8
ASSLDSRRYEQY	TRBJ2-7	-	12	TRBV7-9
ASSLGQGPLAGYT	TRBJ1-2	-	13	TRBV7-9
ASSLGFLNYGYT	TRBJ1-2	-	12	TRBV28
ASSLGARAEAQY	TRBJ2-7	-	12	TRBV5-6
ASSEMGLLISGANVLT	TRBJ2-6	-	16	TRBV2
ASSLNSGRGTDTQY	TRBJ2-3	-	14	TRBV11-3
ASSFGGDNQPQH	TRBJ1-5	few	12	TRBV7-9
ASSEEEEGWGQPQH	TRBJ1-5	-	14	TRBV25-1
SSRQGGETQY	TRBJ2-5	-	10	TRBV29-1
ASSPSLDTLNTGELF	TRBJ2-2	-	15	TRBV25-1
ASSPPETAPGELF	TRBJ2-2	-	13	TRBV18
ASSEQGGNNSPLH	TRBJ1-6	-	13	TRBV6-4
ASSLGGFYEQY	TRBJ2-7	-	11	TRBV7-9
ASSQSGAGGELF	TRBJ2-2	-	12	TRBV16
ASSLIGSYTGELF	TRBJ2-2	-	13	TRBV7-9
ATSPYETEKLF	TRBJ1-4	-	11	TRBV6-5
ASSVTGTSGTDTQY	TRBJ2-3	-	14	TRBV7-6
ASSPGTSGMVYEQF	TRBJ2-1	-	14	TRBV5-4
ASSRTDGYEQY	TRBJ2-7	-	11	TRBV6-2/TRBV6-3
AISEMAGAGNQPQH	TRBJ1-5	-	14	TRBV10-3
ASSLEGIPYEQY	TRBJ2-7	-	12	TRBV5-4
ASSLAGRSGANVLT	TRBJ2-6	-	14	TRBV7-2
ASSLDGTPWGETQY	TRBJ2-5	-	14	TRBV11-2
ASSLKPGRRNEKLF	TRBJ1-4	-	14	TRBV11-2
ASSPDGTGLGNTIY	TRBJ1-3	once	14	TRBV7-2
ASSLWTGGVYGYT	TRBJ1-2	-	13	TRBV28
ASSSQVATNEKLF	TRBJ1-4	-	13	TRBV19
ASSSYNTEAF	TRBJ1-1	-	10	TRBV6-5
ASSLGGVYGYT	TRBJ1-2	-	11	TRBV5-4
ASSLGSGVGETQY	TRBJ2-5	-	13	TRBV7-9
ASSSRAGDTEAF	TRBJ1-1	-	12	TRBV19
AWTGDTYGYT	TRBJ1-2	-	10	TRBV30
ASSYSYGYT	TRBJ1-2	-	9	TRBV6-5